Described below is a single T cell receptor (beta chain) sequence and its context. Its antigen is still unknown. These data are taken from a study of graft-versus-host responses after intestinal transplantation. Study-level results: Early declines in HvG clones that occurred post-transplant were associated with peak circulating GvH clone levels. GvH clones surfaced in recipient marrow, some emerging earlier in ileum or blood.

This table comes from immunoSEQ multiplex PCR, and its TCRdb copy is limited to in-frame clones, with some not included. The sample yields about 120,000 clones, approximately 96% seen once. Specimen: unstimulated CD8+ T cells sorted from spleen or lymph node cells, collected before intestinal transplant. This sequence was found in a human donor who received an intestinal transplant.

Here the CDR3 DNA reads TGTGCCAGTAGTTCCTGGGGCGAGCAGGCGGGGGGAAACGAGCAGTACTTC. Its translation: CASSSWGEQAGGNEQYF. The gene calls are TRBV19 and TRBJ2-7; 8 positions agree with TRBD2. J gave up 5 bases and V 5 bases, and 17 bases lay outside the gene matches. Germline assignment: CDR1 LNHDA and CDR2 SQIVND (reference sequence). The CDR3 contains 17 residues.